Given below is one TCR beta chain in context. Its recognized antigen is unknown. Base qualities are not recorded, but no much larger clone differs from it by a single base. The data stem from a study of cytomegalovirus exposure and HLA in healthy donors (dated by TCRdb to between 2016 and 2019). For the wider study: An earlier analysis of a few hundred of the donors reported 276 Gb of sequence data and around 100 million unique TCR beta sequences obtained from around 180 million T cells. An early release covering roughly 640 HLA-typed donors comprised roughly 300 gigabases of sequencing data and tens of millions of unique TCR sequences. Class I and class II HLA loci were covered by the typing at four-digit resolution. In a later analysis, previously published TCR beta repertoires from fewer than 750 donors were re-analyzed and high-resolution HLA genotyping was added so that TCR occurrence patterns could be studied. Among some 410 genotyped donors of the cohort, an average of about 240,000 unique TCR beta nucleotide sequences were sequenced per donor, roughly 18% of them non-productive. In an earlier analysis of roughly 540 of the donors, high-throughput TCR beta sequencing was used to judge whether each TCR beta V gene segment behaved as functional or pseudogenic. Using immunosequencing, the study profiled T cell repertoires from 640 or so subjects and related those repertoires to cytomegalovirus serostatus. In addition to the first cohort of around 670 subjects, a separate validation cohort of 130 or so different subjects was used. The genetic ancestry cluster associated with self-reported Caucasian donors included about 81% of the approximately 430 genotyped donors. A later genetic analysis used genome-wide SNP genotypes for about three fifths of the 666 donors, treating that subset as a discovery cohort. The later analysis used no new phenotypic data to find candidate immune exposures, relying instead on TCR beta sequences and their occurrence across donors. Typing coverage differed by locus: A, B, C, DRB1 and DQB1 were typed in roughly 620-640 donors, DQA1 in 500 to 550, DPA1 in roughly 590, and DPB1 in around 490. To predict cytomegalovirus infection status, the study brought together high-throughput TCR immunosequencing, statistical association of individual TCRs with disease status, and machine learning. All discovery cohort repertoires had been generated using a single sequencing platform. A few DR-DQ haplotypes were treated as single units for association and clustering because of strong linkage in the cohort. The study was designed to test whether signatures of past pathogen exposure could be identified by cataloging public T cell receptors. Donor age, sex, ethnicity and CMV serostatus were compiled alongside the repertoire data.

Libraries were built with the immunoSEQ multiplex PCR assay. A mixture of 60 forward primers for TCR Vbeta segments and 13 reverse primers for TCR Jbeta segments was used in the multiplex PCR. The CDR3 region of rearranged TCR beta genes was amplified from genomic DNA by a multiplex PCR assay. Amplified TCR beta libraries were sequenced as 87-base-pair reads on the Illumina HiSeq System. Under the source paper's analysis protocol: A later analysis counted some 80 million unique TCR beta chains across the roughly 700 repertoires, and roughly 11 million of these chains were shared by at least two donors. Raw reads were error-corrected and collapsed into unique sequences with a nearest-neighbor algorithm that merged closely related sequences to remove PCR and sequencing errors. To assign V, D and J gene segments, CDR3 sequences were aligned to IMGT reference sequences. For a sequence to be retained, a match of at least six nucleotides to both a V gene segment and a J gene segment was required. A rearrangement was called productive if the CDR3 had no stop codons and remained in frame with V and J, and every other rearrangement was called non-productive. CDR3 was defined according to IMGT convention as the region running from the second conserved V-encoded cysteine to the conserved J-encoded phenylalanine. Sequences without an unambiguous match to a single V gene segment were excluded from the earlier analysis of about 630 of the donors. An earlier analysis of fewer than 650 of the donors classified V segments as functional when productive rearrangements were above 56.7% and as segregating when the standard deviation between donors was above 5%. A statistical classification framework was built to diagnose cytomegalovirus status from the catalog of TCR beta chain sequences. A later analysis assigned V and J genes by comparing TCR nucleotide sequences with IMGT/GENE-DB human TR gene sequences. Using the TCRdist pipeline, a later analysis assigned CDR3 sequences along with most-parsimonious VDJ recombination scenarios. A later analysis defined each TCR beta chain by its CDR3 amino acid sequence plus V-gene family, and excluded reads lacking a unique V-gene family. As a way to deal with suspected cross-contamination and a sequencing artifact, a later analysis dropped 450 to 600 nucleotide sequences that were highly shared and had low generation probability. For each public chain, a later analysis derived a clonal expansion index from normalized ranks of inferred template counts within each repertoire. A later analysis computed generation probabilities with a VDJ recombination model fitted to out-of-frame rearrangements, and checked the results against IGoR. In a later analysis, hypergeometric tests were used to score TCR-TCR, TCR-HLA and TCR-CMV co-occurrence, with a repertoire-size bias correction applied to TCR pairs. False discovery rates were estimated in a later analysis by permuting HLA or CMV assignments 20 times. A later analysis grouped co-occurring TCRs with DBSCAN, adding TCRdist sequence similarity when clustering within HLA-allele-positive subsets. Repertoires with fewer than 30,000 or more than 120,000 public chains were left out of co-occurrence clustering, as were roughly five repertoires with anomalous nucleotide sharing. The clones in this table, taken by TCRdb from immuneACCESS, are in-frame only. Not every clone is retained; where verified, under half of the shortfall comes from an unresolved V gene, and the cause of the rest is unknown. The D gene and trimming were derived from the DNA, and the V and J assignments and clone size from that table. The sample contains about 120,000 clones, over 65% of them found a single time. Of the sample, around 3.6% falls within the top ten clones.

In total, fewer than 750 healthy bone marrow donors made up the cohort. At the time of sampling, all cohort members were nominally healthy, though unrecorded immune exposures were likely present. The donor was CMV seronegative and was included in the group of several hundred seronegative cohort members. Every donor gave a peripheral blood sample, and the peripheral blood mononuclear cells from that sample were used for TCR beta sequencing. Genomic DNA extraction from the blood cell samples was performed with the Qiagen DNeasy Blood Extraction Kit. Broader findings and caveats from the paper: In vitro tests confirmed that three of the cytomegalovirus-associated TCR beta chains recognize cytomegalovirus antigens. In an earlier analysis of some 640 of the donors, most TCR beta V segments were observed in productive rearrangements about 87% or about 30% of the time, broadly matching IMGT annotations. In a later analysis, TCR association rates were found to vary across HLA loci, with the most associated TCRs seen for DRB1 alleles and the fewest for HLA-C alleles. Immune exposure information for the cohort was limited to CMV serostatus. A later analysis found that HLA-associated TCR beta chains were more clonally expanded and had lower generation probabilities than equally common non-associated chains. In a later analysis, 16,951 TCR beta sequences were associated with specific HLA alleles at a false discovery rate of 0.05. In a later analysis, several top co-occurrence clusters were reported to appear linked to parvovirus B19, influenza, CMV and Epstein-Barr virus. Sequencing depth was assumed to be roughly uniform across donors in the presence/absence analyses, though that assumption may not hold. A later genetic analysis reported fewer N-insertions in productive TCRs among donors in an Asian-associated ancestry cluster than the roughly 700-donor mean. Because counts were too low, about 15 rarely observed V segments, including chromosome 9 orphons, were left out of the earlier analysis of about 500 of the donors. In a later analysis, most CMV-associated TCR beta chains were found to appear HLA-restricted, with HLA associations seemingly driven largely by CMV exposure. The cohort was sequenced for TCR beta chains only, and without alpha or paired-chain data the features that could be detected were limited. A further reported finding was that TCR beta sequences accurately predicted the HLA-A and HLA-B alleles for most subjects in the first cohort. Some IMGT-functional V segments, including TRBV6-2 and TRBV6-3, could not be distinguished by the 87-base-pair reads and were therefore excluded. The classifier was reported to diagnose cytomegalovirus status with high specificity and sensitivity in both the original cohort and the validation cohort. Linkage disequilibrium might explain the correlated functional status among segregating V segments, but an unknown experimental factor could not be ruled out. A group of highly shared sequence variants was considered likely to be a technical artifact of the sequencing pipeline. A later genetic analysis associated a missense DCLRE1C variant with V-gene and J-gene trimming of TCR beta chains, and an independent cohort replicated the association. The study gave a list of about 170 TCR beta chains associated with cytomegalovirus. Assigning TCR associations to individual alleles was difficult when HLA alleles, especially DR and DQ, strongly co-occurred. While some public TCRs were present in many individuals, most TCR sequences turned up only very rarely across donors. The authors suggested that the approach could potentially be generalized to other disease states and immunological phenotypes. HLA typing was unavailable for some donors at each locus, so association tests used only the typed subset.

The germline V gene (reference sequence) provides CDR1 SSHAT and CDR2 FNYEAQ. The CDR3, cysteine through phenylalanine, is 14 amino acids long. Solely the CDR3 DNA is kept, with 42 bases framed from the first base. V and J are truncated by 4 bases and 0 bases respectively, leaving an intervening sequence of 9 bases. The sequence joins TRBV7-7 to TRBJ2-5, with TRBD1 tentatively as D gene (6 bases match). Sequenced input: PBMCs. The origin of this receptor is a man aged 30 to 45 in good health and CMV-seronegative. The nucleotides read TGTGCCAGCAGCTCCGGGACACACCAAGAGACCCAGTACTTC. It specifies CASSSGTHQETQYF.